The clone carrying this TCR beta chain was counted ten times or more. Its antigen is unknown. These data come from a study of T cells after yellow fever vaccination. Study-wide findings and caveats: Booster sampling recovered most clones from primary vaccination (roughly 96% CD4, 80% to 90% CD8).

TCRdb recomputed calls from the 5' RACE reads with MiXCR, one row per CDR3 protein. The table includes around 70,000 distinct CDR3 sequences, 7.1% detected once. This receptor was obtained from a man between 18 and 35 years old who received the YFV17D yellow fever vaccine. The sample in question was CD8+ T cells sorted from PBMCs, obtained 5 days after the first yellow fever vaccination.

CDR3 nucleotides: TGCGCCAGCAGCTTGGGTTGGACAAACATTCAGTACTTC. Translating it yields CASSLGWTNIQYF. V gene TRBV5-1 combines with J gene TRBJ2-4; D gene ambiguous. Trimming shortened V by 0 bases and J by 6 bases, and 7 bases separated the two germline ends. CDR3 length: 13 amino acids. Germline loops: CDR1 SGHRS, CDR2 YFSETQ.